This T cell receptor beta chain was sequenced for a study of tumor-infiltrating lymphocytes in primary liver carcinoma. Study information: Male and female patients aged 30 to 69 years made up the cohort.

This clonotype was observed a few times. This may stem from a read error, because a much larger clone lies one nucleotide away. A constant-region primer served to make TCR beta cDNA from roughly 480 ng total RNA. Investigators got TCR beta libraries out of three nested multiplex PCR rounds, done with slightly modified ARM-PCR. Both of the initial two PCR rounds ran for nine to eleven cycles and employed TRBV1-TRBV30 forward primers alongside a C-beta reverse primer. One entry per CDR3 protein, called by TCRdb with MiXCR from the multiplex PCR reads. Of 300,000 to 400,000 distinct CDR3 sequences in the sample, approximately 60% were seen once. Germline V CDR1 and CDR2: MNHEY, SVGAGI. The CDR3 has 15 amino acids. After removal of 4 bases from V and 2 bases from J, the junction contained 7 bases not matched to a gene. Blood RNA originated from unsorted whole blood, with germline DNA additionally extracted. None of the patients had received treatment, and all had chronic HBV infection.

Sequencing was carried out using peripheral blood. The clonotype comes from a man between 40 and 49 years old with primary liver carcinoma and hepatitis B virus infection. The rearrangement uses TRBV6-5 and TRBJ1-2, with 7 bases lining up with TRBD1. The CDR3 DNA reads as TGTGCCAGCAGTTTGGTCGGGACAGCCAACTATGGCTACACCTTC. Its protein product is CASSLVGTANYGYTF.